The rows below give T cell receptor beta chains drawn from one sample of a study of human T cells and chemical hapten exposure. TCRdb re-called the RACE reads with MiXCR, one entry per CDR3 protein. Of some 41,000 distinct CDR3 sequences in the sample, just under 4% were seen once. The sample consisted of whole blood, taken in connection with sensitization to the hapten diphenylcyclopropenone (DPC). The receptors here all came from a man aged 50 to 60 with alopecia areata. Some clones in this sample may be carry-over from other donors' samples. Each CDR3 is given with its conserved first and last residue. The D gene is left open where the match is weak. Only some rows state a clone size, as once, few, many or a class for expanded clones.

D | J | V | size | length | CDR3 | DNA
TRBD2 | TRBJ2-7 | TRBV29-1 | many | 14 | CSALTSGNTYEQYF | TGCAGCGCCCTGACTAGCGGGAACACCTACGAGCAGTACTTC
TRBD1 | TRBJ2-5 | TRBV10-3 | many | 15 | CAISDSGQGSETQYF | TGTGCCATCAGTGATTCTGGACAGGGGTCGGAGACCCAGTACTTC
. | TRBJ1-2 | TRBV29-1 | many | 12 | CSVEGGFGGYTF | TGCAGCGTTGAAGGGGGCTTCGGTGGCTACACCTTC
. | TRBJ2-7 | TRBV7-2 | few | 16 | CASSFQGGVWVYEQYF | TGTGCCAGCAGCTTCCAGGGCGGCGTGTGGGTCTACGAGCAGTACTTC
. | TRBJ1-1 | TRBV28 | many | 14 | CASRGGQRNTEAFF | TGTGCCAGCAGGGGAGGACAGAGAAACACTGAAGCTTTCTTT
TRBD1 | TRBJ2-5 | TRBV7-7 | many | 15 | CASADTGTGEGTQYF | TGTGCCAGCGCCGATACCGGGACAGGGGAGGGTACCCAGTACTTC
. | TRBJ1-1 | TRBV12-3/TRBV12-4 | many | 13 | CASSLIQDTEAFF | TGTGCCAGCAGTTTGATACAGGACACTGAAGCTTTCTTT
TRBD2 | TRBJ2-5 | TRBV27 | many | 13 | CASSLREGRTQYF | TGTGCCAGCAGTTTACGGGAGGGGCGGACCCAGTACTTC
. | TRBJ1-1 | TRBV7-8 | many | 13 | CASSSGLNTEAFF | TGTGCCAGCAGTTCAGGGCTAAACACTGAAGCTTTCTTT
. | TRBJ1-6 | TRBV20-1 | few | 15 | CSASRGSSYNSPLHF | TGCAGTGCTAGTAGGGGGAGCTCCTATAATTCACCCCTCCACTTT
. | TRBJ2-7 | TRBV7-2 | many | 14 | CASSTQGRFHEQYF | TGTGCCAGCAGCACTCAGGGGAGGTTCCACGAGCAGTACTTC
. | TRBJ2-1 | TRBV15 | many | 17 | CATSRDLWRDRYNEQFF | TGTGCCACCAGCAGAGATTTGTGGCGGGATAGATACAATGAGCAGTTCTTC
. | TRBJ1-2 | TRBV24-1 | many | 12 | CATSDDHYGYTF | TGTGCCACCAGTGATGACCACTATGGCTACACCTTC
. | TRBJ1-2 | TRBV7-9 | few | 15 | CASRFPVEGGHGYTF | TGTGCCAGCAGATTCCCGGTGGAGGGAGGTCATGGCTACACCTTC
TRBD2 | TRBJ2-5 | TRBV9 | many | 15 | CASSGDSGRGETQYF | TGTGCCAGCAGCGGCGATAGCGGGAGGGGAGAGACCCAGTACTTC
TRBD2 | TRBJ2-7 | TRBV27 | many | 16 | CASSLIQREPPYEQYF | TGTGCCAGCAGTTTGATTCAGCGGGAGCCCCCCTACGAGCAGTACTTC
. | TRBJ2-5 | TRBV25-1 | many | 13 | CASSRRTGETQYF | TGTGCCAGCAGTCGCCGGACTGGGGAGACCCAGTACTTC
TRBD1 | TRBJ2-7 | TRBV4-1 | many | 17 | CASSPHSADRGKSEQYF | TGCGCCAGCAGCCCCCACTCCGCAGACAGGGGCAAGTCCGAGCAGTACTTC
. | TRBJ2-3 | TRBV18 | many | 16 | CASSPLRTGSTDTQYF | TGTGCCAGCTCACCGTTACGGACGGGGAGCACAGATACGCAGTATTTT
. | TRBJ1-1 | TRBV3-1 | many | 15 | CASSQSMGQGTEAFF | TGTGCCAGCAGCCAAAGCATGGGGCAGGGCACTGAAGCTTTCTTT
. | TRBJ2-7 | TRBV19 | . | 13 | CASSIEGTYEQYF | TGTGCCAGTAGTATTGAGGGCACCTACGAGCAGTACTTC
. | TRBJ2-1 | TRBV4-1 | many | 11 | CASRQTDEQFF | TGCGCCAGCAGACAAACCGATGAGCAGTTCTTC
TRBD2 | TRBJ2-3 | TRBV9 | many | 16 | CASSVMTSPNTDTQYF | TGTGCCAGCAGCGTAATGACTAGCCCGAACACAGATACGCAGTATTTT
. | TRBJ2-5 | TRBV10-2 | . | 16 | CANKRVQANRKETQYF | TGCGCCAACAAACGGGTCCAGGCTAACAGAAAAGAGACCCAGTACTTC
TRBD1 | TRBJ2-2 | TRBV6-5 | . | 13 | CASINRGNGELFF | TGTGCCAGCATCAACAGGGGAAACGGGGAGCTGTTTTTT
. | TRBJ1-2 | TRBV20-1 | few | 13 | CSAREGMGYGYTF | TGCAGTGCTAGGGAGGGGATGGGCTATGGCTACACCTTC
. | TRBJ1-5 | TRBV20-1 | . | 12 | CSAEGYVQPQHF | TGCAGTGCTGAGGGGTATGTTCAGCCCCAGCATTTT
. | TRBJ2-3 | TRBV19 | many | 13 | CASSSGTTDTQYF | TGTGCCAGTAGTTCAGGAACCACAGATACGCAGTATTTT
. | TRBJ2-7 | TRBV12-3/TRBV12-4 | many | 16 | CASSLGPQGINYEQYF | TGTGCCAGCAGTTTGGGGCCACAGGGTATCAATTACGAGCAGTACTTC
. | TRBJ1-1 | TRBV5-1 | many | 15 | CASSLVGERNTEAFF | TGCGCCAGCAGCTTGGTTGGTGAAAGGAACACTGAAGCTTTCTTT
. | TRBJ2-7 | TRBV9 | many | 15 | CASSVGPQSTYEQYF | TGTGCCAGCAGCGTAGGACCCCAGAGCACCTACGAGCAGTACTTC
. | TRBJ2-1 | TRBV6-6 | many | 12 | CASSYGPGLQFF | TGTGCCAGCAGTTACGGTCCGGGCCTCCAGTTCTTC
. | TRBJ2-5 | TRBV5-4 | . | 13 | CASSLEGSTHRYF | TGTGCCAGCAGCTTGGAGGGTTCGACCCATAGGTACTTC
. | TRBJ2-5 | TRBV6-2/TRBV6-3 | few | 13 | CASIKGGEETQYF | TGTGCCAGCATCAAAGGAGGGGAAGAGACCCAGTACTTC
. | TRBJ2-7 | TRBV7-2 | . | 14 | CACSLAREAYEQYF | TGTGCCTGCAGCTTAGCCAGGGAAGCCTACGAGCAGTACTTC
TRBD1 | TRBJ2-3 | TRBV6-6 | many | 17 | CASSYSPGTGPTDTQYF | TGTGCCAGCAGTTATTCTCCCGGGACAGGGCCCACAGATACGCAGTATTTT
TRBD1 | TRBJ1-5 | TRBV4-3 | . | 15 | CASSQEATGGQPQHF | TGCGCCAGCAGCCAAGAAGCCACAGGGGGTCAGCCCCAGCATTTT
. | TRBJ2-1 | TRBV24-1 | many | 14 | CATELPGPYNEQFF | TGTGCCACCGAATTGCCAGGGCCCTACAATGAGCAGTTCTTC
TRBD1 | TRBJ1-2 | TRBV28 | . | 15 | CASEGQGLLYYGYTF | TGTGCCAGCGAAGGACAGGGGCTACTTTACTATGGCTACACCTTC
. | TRBJ2-6 | TRBV3-1 | many | 14 | CASSLNSGANVLTF | TGTGCCAGCAGTCTAAACTCTGGGGCCAACGTCCTGACTTTC
TRBD1 | TRBJ2-3 | TRBV29-1 | many | 15 | CSVEKGQSDTDTQYF | TGCAGCGTGGAAAAGGGACAGTCTGACACAGATACGCAGTATTTT
. | TRBJ1-5 | TRBV29-1 | . | 13 | CSVALGDGQPQHF | TGCAGCGTCGCTCTGGGGGATGGTCAGCCCCAGCATTTT
. | TRBJ1-5 | TRBV20-1 | many | 13 | CSAALGGYQPQHF | TGCAGTGCTGCCCTGGGGGGCTATCAGCCCCAGCATTTT
. | TRBJ1-5 | TRBV12-3/TRBV12-4 | many | 12 | CASSGAGQPQHF | TGTGCCAGCAGTGGGGCAGGTCAGCCCCAGCATTTT